This TCR beta chain was identified during a study of blood T cell repertoires in COVID-19. The wider study: Sample material is recorded as cDNA or gDNA derived from T cells, B-cell-depleted T cells, or PBMCs.

Under the authors' procedure: By means of reference gene primer amplification, nucleated cell counts were estimated. Here immunoSEQ multiplex PCR was the method, and the copy in TCRdb shows in-frame clones only, minus some. The DNA was the basis for D and trimming; V, J and clone size are from that table. The data show about 80,000 clones, around 85% seen once. The CDR3 runs 14 residues. Germline-derived CDR1 and CDR2 are SGHDN and FVKESK. Trimming pared 0 bases from V and 5 bases from J, leaving 10 bases between. While infection was still active, Seattle patients were enrolled and then followed longitudinally.

The chain recombines TRBV14 with TRBJ1-2; no reliable D call. Sequencing was carried out using peripheral blood. This clonotype originated in a man in his forties or fifties with COVID-19, enrolled during active disease. In nucleotides, the CDR3 is TGTGCCAGCAGCCAAGATCTCAGGCCTTATGGCTACACCTTC. It is translated as CASSQDLRPYGYTF.